These 7 T cell receptor beta chains were all obtained from the same sample, sequenced in a study of blood T cell repertoires in COVID-19. The method was immunoSEQ multiplex PCR; TCRdb's version includes in-frame clones alone and lacks a portion of them. The sample contains some 7,600 clones, 88% of which appear only once. The sample was peripheral blood. The receptors stem from a human donor in a cohort sampled during active COVID-19.

The chain employs TRBV4-1 and TRBJ2-7, with 9 bases fitting TRBD2. The length of the CDR3 is 17 residues. The germline V gene has CDR1 MGHRA and CDR2 YSYEKL. Trimming took 1 base from V and 6 from J; bases not matched to a gene: 13. In nucleotides, the CDR3 is TGCGCCAGCAGCCAAGGCCCCGGGCGGGAGGGCCTCGGCGAGCAGTACTTC. Translation gives CASSQGPGREGLGEQYF.

The chain joins TRBV6-5 to TRBJ1-4; TRBD1 is a possible D gene (6 bases). Trimming removed 6 bases from V and 6 bases from J, with 8 bases in between. Germline CDR1 and CDR2: MNHEY and SVGAGI. This CDR3 region has 12 residues. DNA for the CDR3: TGTGCCAGCAGGACAGGTGATGAAAAACTGTTTTTT. The encoded protein is CASRTGDEKLFF.

This clone was counted only a few times. The chain has TRBV5-4 and TRBJ2-7, with 7 bases fitting TRBD2. CDR3 size: 14 residues. The germline V gene has CDR1 SGHNT and CDR2 YYREEE (reference sequence). The J segment lost 4 bases and the V segment lost 4 bases, leaving 8 bases of the junction unmatched. Written as DNA, the CDR3 is TGTGCCAGCAGCCTGCGGGCTAGCGGATACGAGCAGTACTTC. This translates into CASSLRASGYEQYF. Supplemented by reference TRBV5-4 and TRBJ2-7, the full variable domain reads ETGVTQSPTHLIKTRGQQVTLRCSSQSGHNTVSWYQQALGQGPQFIFQYYREEENGRGNFPPRFSGLQFPNYSSELNVNALELDDSALYLCASSLRASGYEQYFGPGTRLTVT.

The chain combines TRBV5-4 with TRBJ2-1; no reliable D call. The CDR3 has 14 residues. V was clipped by 4 bases and J by 4 bases, with 12 bases between them. Looked up from germline, CDR1 is SGHNT and CDR2 is YYREEE (reference sequence). Here the CDR3 reads CASSPVERYNEQFF. CDR3 DNA: TGTGCCAGCAGCCCGGTTGAGCGTTACAATGAGCAGTTCTTC.

The V gene is TRBV7-2, the J gene TRBJ2-7; 14 nucleotides agree with TRBD2. With 5 bases clipped from V and 4 bases from J, the junction kept 4 bases outside the gene matches. The CDR3 spans 15 residues. Germline V gene sequence: CDR1 SGHTA, CDR2 FQGNSA. The CDR3 loop reads CASSTTSGRAYEQYF. Written as DNA, the CDR3 is TGTGCCAGCAGCACGACTAGCGGGAGGGCTTACGAGCAGTACTTC.

The chain is built from TRBV19 and TRBJ2-3; TRBD2 matches at 12 bases. With V trimmed by 6 bases and J by 2 bases, 9 bases remained unmatched. The CDR3 consists of 17 residues. Germline CDR1 LNHDA, CDR2 SQIVND (reference sequence). The CDR3 reads CASSQFRTSGDTDTQYF. The CDR3 nucleotides read TGTGCCAGTAGCCAATTCCGGACTAGCGGGGACACAGATACGCAGTATTTT.

This rearrangement joins TRBV5-6 to TRBJ1-1; D is perhaps TRBD1 (5 bases). Trimming removed 4 bases from V and 5 bases from J, with 18 bases in between. CDR1 and CDR2 (germline): SGHDT, YYEEEE. The length of the CDR3 is 15 residues. DNA of the CDR3: TGTGCCAGCAGCCCAGGGCGAGTCTTCGGGACTGAAGCTTTCTTT. This codes for CASSPGRVFGTEAFF.